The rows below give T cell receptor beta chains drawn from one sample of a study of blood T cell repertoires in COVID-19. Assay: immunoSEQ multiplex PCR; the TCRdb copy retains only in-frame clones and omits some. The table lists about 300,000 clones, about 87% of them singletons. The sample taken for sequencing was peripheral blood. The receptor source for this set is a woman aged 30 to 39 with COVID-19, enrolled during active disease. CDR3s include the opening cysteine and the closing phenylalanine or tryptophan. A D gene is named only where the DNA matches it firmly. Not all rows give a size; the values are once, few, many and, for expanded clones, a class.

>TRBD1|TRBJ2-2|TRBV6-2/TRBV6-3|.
TGTGCCAGCAGTTACTCCCCACAGGGGAACGGGGAGCTGTTTTTT
CASSYSPQGNGELFF
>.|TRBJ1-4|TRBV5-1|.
TGCGCCAGCAGGGAGGAGTTAGGTGAAAAACTGTTTTTT
CASREELGEKLFF
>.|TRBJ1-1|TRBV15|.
TGTGCCACCAGCAGAGGCGGGACGGGAAACACTGAAGCTTTCTTT
CATSRGGTGNTEAFF
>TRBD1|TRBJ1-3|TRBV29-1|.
TGCAGCGGCGTTGGGACAGATAGCTCTGGAAACACCATATATTTT
CSGVGTDSSGNTIYF
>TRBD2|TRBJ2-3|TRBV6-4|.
TGTGCCAGCAGTGCTGCGGGAGATGAGGGGACGCAGTATTTT
CASSAAGDEGTQYF
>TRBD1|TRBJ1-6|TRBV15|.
TGTGCCACCAGCAGTCTGACAGGGTGGGGTTCACCCCTCCACTTT
CATSSLTGWGSPLHF
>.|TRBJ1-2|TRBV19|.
TGTGCCAGTAGTATAGGAGGGAGTGGCTACACCTTC
CASSIGGSGYTF
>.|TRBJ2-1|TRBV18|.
TGTGCCAGCTCACCCTACTCCTACAATGAGCAGTTCTTC
CASSPYSYNEQFF
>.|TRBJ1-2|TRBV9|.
TGTGCCAGCAGCGTAATCGACAGCGCTAACTATGGCTACACCTTC
CASSVIDSANYGYTF
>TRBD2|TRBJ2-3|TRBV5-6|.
TGTGCCAGCAGCTTGGCGGGAGGAGTTATCCTCGCAAATACGCAGTATTTT
CASSLAGGVILANTQYF
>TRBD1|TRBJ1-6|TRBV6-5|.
TGTGCCAGCAGCCTCAACAGGGGAAATTCACCCCTCCACTTT
CASSLNRGNSPLHF
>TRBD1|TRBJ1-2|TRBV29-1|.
TGCAGCGTGGGCAGGGGGCTCTACACCTTC
CSVGRGLYTF
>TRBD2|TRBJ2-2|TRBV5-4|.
TGTGCCAGCAGCCCATGGGCGGGGGGAACAAACACCGGGGAGCTGTTTTTT
CASSPWAGGTNTGELFF
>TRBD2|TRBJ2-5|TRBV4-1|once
TGCGCCAGCAGCCCTCTAGCGGGGGAGGAGACCCAGTACTTC
CASSPLAGEETQYF
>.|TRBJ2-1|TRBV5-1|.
TGCGCCAGCAGCTTTCCGCGGCTGCCTGAAAATGAGCAGTTCTTC
CASSFPRLPENEQFF
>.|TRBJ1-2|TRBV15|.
TGTGCCACCAGCAGAGATTCTCCAGGGTTGACTAACTATGGCTACACCTTC
CATSRDSPGLTNYGYTF
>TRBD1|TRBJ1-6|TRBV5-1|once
TGCGCCAGCACCGACAGGGAGACCTCACCCCTCCACTTT
CASTDRETSPLHF
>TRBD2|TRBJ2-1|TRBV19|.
TGTGCCAGTAGTATAAATTTGGGTAGCGGGGCCTACAATGAGCAGTTCTTC
CASSINLGSGAYNEQFF
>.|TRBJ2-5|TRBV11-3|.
TGTGCCAGCAGCTATAGCGGAGAGCTCCAAGAGACCCAGTACTTC
CASSYSGELQETQYF
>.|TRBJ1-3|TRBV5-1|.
TGCGCCAGCAGCTTGGACGGGTTCTCTGGAAACACCATATATTTT
CASSLDGFSGNTIYF
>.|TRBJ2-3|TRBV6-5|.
TGTGCCAGCAGTTACGGGCGGCTGGACAGGCAGTATTTT
CASSYGRLDRQYF
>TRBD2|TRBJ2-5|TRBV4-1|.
TGCGCCAGCAGCCAAGAGGGTATTAGCGGGGGTCAAGGGACCCAGTACTTC
CASSQEGISGGQGTQYF
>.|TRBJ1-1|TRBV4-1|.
TGCGCCAGCAGCCAGGGGGGGAACACTGAAGCTTTCTTT
CASSQGGNTEAFF
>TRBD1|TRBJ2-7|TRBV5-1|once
TGCGCCAGCAGCCCCCGACAGGGAAGCTCCTACGAGCAGTACTTC
CASSPRQGSSYEQYF
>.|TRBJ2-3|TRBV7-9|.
TGTGCCAGCAGCTTCCAGGGGATCCACACAGATACGCAGTATTTT
CASSFQGIHTDTQYF
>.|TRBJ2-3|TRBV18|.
TGTGCCAGCTCACCACGGCAGGCCCTCACAGATACGCAGTATTTT
CASSPRQALTDTQYF
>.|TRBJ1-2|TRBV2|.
TGTGCCAGCAGTGCGAGAGGGCAGAACACCTTC
CASSARGQNTF
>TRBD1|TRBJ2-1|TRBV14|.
TGTGCCAGCAGCTGGACAGGGGACTCCTACAATGAGCAGTTCTTC
CASSWTGDSYNEQFF
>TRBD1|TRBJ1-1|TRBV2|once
TGTGCCAGCACAACAGGGGTTTTTGAAGCTTTCTTT
CASTTGVFEAFF
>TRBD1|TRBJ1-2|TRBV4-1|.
TGCGCCAGCAGTCACCCTGGACAGGGTGATAGCTACACCTTC
CASSHPGQGDSYTF
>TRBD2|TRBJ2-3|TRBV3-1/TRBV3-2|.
TGTGCCAGCAGCACACACCGAAGCGGGGGTGGGAGAGATACGCAGTATTTT
CASSTHRSGGGRDTQYF
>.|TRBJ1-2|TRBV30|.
TGTGCCTGGAGTGACCCGGGGGAGGGGTATGGCTACACCTTC
CAWSDPGEGYGYTF
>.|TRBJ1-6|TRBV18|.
TGTGCCAGCTCACCAAGGGTTAGCCAGAGCGGATCACCCCTCCACTTT
CASSPRVSQSGSPLHF
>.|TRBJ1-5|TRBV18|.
TGTGCCAGCTCACGGGAACAGGCCAGCAATCAGCCCCAGCATTTT
CASSREQASNQPQHF
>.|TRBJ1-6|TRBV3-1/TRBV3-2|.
TGTGCCAGCAGCCCAGCTAGCTCCTATAATTCACCCCTCCACTTT
CASSPASSYNSPLHF
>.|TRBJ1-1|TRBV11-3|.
TGTGCCAGCAGTTTCGCAGGGGAGGGAACTGAAGCTTTCTTT
CASSFAGEGTEAFF
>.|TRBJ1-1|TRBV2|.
TGTGCCAGCAGTGAAGCGCCGGTCTGGACAGATATGAACACTGAAGCTTTCTTT
CASSEAPVWTDMNTEAFF
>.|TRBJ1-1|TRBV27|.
TGTGCCAGCAGTCTCGGCACTGAAGCTTTCTTT
CASSLGTEAFF
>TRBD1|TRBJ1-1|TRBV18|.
TGTGCCAGCTCAGACACGACAGGGGGCACTGAAGCTTTCTTT
CASSDTTGGTEAFF
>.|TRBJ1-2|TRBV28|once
TGTGCCAGCAGTACCGGGATGTATGGCTACACCTTC
CASSTGMYGYTF
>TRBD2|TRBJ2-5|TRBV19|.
TGTGCCAGTAGTTCGCCTAGCGGACATGAAACCCAGTACTTC
CASSSPSGHETQYF
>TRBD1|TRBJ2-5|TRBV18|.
TGTGCCAGCTCACCCGGGACAGGGCAACAAGAGACCCAGTACTTC
CASSPGTGQQETQYF
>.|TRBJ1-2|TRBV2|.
TGTGCCAGCAGTGGAACAGGCTACTATGGCTACACCTTC
CASSGTGYYGYTF
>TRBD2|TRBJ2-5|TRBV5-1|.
TGCGCCAGCAGCATGCCTAGCGGGGGGGCCGTAGTGACCCAGTACTTC
CASSMPSGGAVVTQYF
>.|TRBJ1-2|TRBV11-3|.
TGTGCCAGCAGCTACCCAGGGCCAGCTAACTATGGCTACACCTTC
CASSYPGPANYGYTF
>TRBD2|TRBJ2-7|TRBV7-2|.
TGTGCCAGCAGCTTAGGGGGGGGTTCCTACGAGCAGTACTTC
CASSLGGGSYEQYF
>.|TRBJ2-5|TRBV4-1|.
TGCGCCAGCAGCCAAAGGACAGCAAGCGAGACCCAGTACTTC
CASSQRTASETQYF
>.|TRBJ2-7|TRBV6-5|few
TGTGCCAGCAGTTCAGGGCCGCCCTCCTACGAGCAGTACTTC
CASSSGPPSYEQYF
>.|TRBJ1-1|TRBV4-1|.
TGCGCCAGCAGCCAAGTTGGGCCAACAGGTTTGAACACTGAAGCTTTCTTT
CASSQVGPTGLNTEAFF
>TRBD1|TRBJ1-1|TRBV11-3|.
TGTGCCAGCAGCCCGAGAGGGGGCGCGGACACTGAAGCTTTCTTT
CASSPRGGADTEAFF
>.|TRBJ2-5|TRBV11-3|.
TGTGCCAGCAGCCAACGGGACAACCAAGAGACCCAGTACTTC
CASSQRDNQETQYF
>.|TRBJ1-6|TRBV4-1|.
TGCGCCAGCAGCCAAACGGGGGTACGACTCGTGAATCCACCCCTCCACTTT
CASSQTGVRLVNPPLHF
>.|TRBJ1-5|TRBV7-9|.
TGTGCCAGCAGCCATACAGCCCCAGGGTCCAATCAGCCCCAGCATTTT
CASSHTAPGSNQPQHF
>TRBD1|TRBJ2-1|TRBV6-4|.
TGTGCCAGCAGTGACGGGACAGAAAACAATGAGCAGTTCTTC
CASSDGTENNEQFF